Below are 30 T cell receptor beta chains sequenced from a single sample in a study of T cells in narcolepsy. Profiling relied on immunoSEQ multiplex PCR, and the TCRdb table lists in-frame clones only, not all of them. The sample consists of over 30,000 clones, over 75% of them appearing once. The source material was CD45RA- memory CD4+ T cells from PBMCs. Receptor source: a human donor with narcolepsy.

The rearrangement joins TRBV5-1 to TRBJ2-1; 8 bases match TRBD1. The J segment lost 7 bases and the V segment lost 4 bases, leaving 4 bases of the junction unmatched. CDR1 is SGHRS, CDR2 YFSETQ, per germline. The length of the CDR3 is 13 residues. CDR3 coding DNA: TGCGCCAGCAGCCGACGGACAGGGAATGAGCAGTTCTTC. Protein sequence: CASSRRTGNEQFF. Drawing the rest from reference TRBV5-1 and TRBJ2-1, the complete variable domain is KAGVTQTPRYLIKTRGQQVTLSCSPISGHRSVSWYQQTPGQGLQFLFEYFSETQRNKGNFPGRFSGRQFSNSRSEMNVSTLELGDSALYLCASSRRTGNEQFFGPGTRLTVL.

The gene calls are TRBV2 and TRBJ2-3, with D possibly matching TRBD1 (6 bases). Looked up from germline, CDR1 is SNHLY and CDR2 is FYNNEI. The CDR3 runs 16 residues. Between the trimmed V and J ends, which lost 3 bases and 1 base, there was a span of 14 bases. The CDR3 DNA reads TGTGCCAGCAGTGATGTGGGGGCTTGGGGCACAGATACGCAGTATTTT. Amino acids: CASSDVGAWGTDTQYF.

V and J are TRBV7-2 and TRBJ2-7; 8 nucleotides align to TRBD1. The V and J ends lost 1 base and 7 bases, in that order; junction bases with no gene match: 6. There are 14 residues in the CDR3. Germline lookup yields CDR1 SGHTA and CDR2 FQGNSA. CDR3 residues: CASSLDNRGSEQYF. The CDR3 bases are TGTGCCAGCAGCTTAGATAACAGGGGGAGTGAGCAGTACTTC.

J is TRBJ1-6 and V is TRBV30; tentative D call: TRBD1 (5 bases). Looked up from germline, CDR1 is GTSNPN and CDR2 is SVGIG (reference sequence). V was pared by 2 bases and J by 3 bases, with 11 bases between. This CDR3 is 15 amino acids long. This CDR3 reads CAWSRAGNYNSPLHF. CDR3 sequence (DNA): TGTGCCTGGAGTCGGGCAGGGAACTATAATTCACCCCTCCACTTT.

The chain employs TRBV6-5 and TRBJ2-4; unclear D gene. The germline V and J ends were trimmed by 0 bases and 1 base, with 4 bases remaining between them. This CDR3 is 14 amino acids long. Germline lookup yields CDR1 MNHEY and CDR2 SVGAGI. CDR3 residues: CASSYSPAKNIQYF. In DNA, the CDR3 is TGTGCCAGCAGTTACTCACCGGCCAAAAACATTCAGTACTTC.

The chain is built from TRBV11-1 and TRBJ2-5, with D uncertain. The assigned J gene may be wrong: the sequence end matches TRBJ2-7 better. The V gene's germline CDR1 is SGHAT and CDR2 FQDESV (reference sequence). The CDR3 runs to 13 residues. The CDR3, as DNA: TGTGCCAGCAGCTTAGTTCCTCTCTACGAGCAGTACTTC. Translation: CASSLVPLYEQYF.

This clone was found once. CDR3 coding DNA: TGTGCCAGCAGCCCGGCCCTAGCGGTCAATGAGCAGTTCTTC. It translates to CASSPALAVNEQFF. The chain couples TRBV7-2 to TRBJ2-1, with 7 bases matching TRBD2. This CDR3 has 14 amino acids. Germline V lookup: CDR1 SGHTA, CDR2 FQGNSA. The J segment lost 6 bases and the V segment lost 5 bases, leaving 7 bases of the junction unmatched.

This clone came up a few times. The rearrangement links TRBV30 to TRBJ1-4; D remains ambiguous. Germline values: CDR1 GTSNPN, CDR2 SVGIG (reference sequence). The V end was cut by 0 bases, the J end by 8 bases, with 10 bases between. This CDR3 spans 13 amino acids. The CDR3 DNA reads TGTGCCTGGAGTGTAGAGCTGAGGGAAAAACTGTTTTTT. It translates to CAWSVELREKLFF. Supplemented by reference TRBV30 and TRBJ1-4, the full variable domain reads SQTIHQWPATLVQPVGSPLSLECTVEGTSNPNLYWYRQAAGRGLQLLFYSVGIGQISSEVPQNLSASRPQDRQFILSSKKLLLSDSGFYLCAWSVELREKLFFGSGTQLSVL.

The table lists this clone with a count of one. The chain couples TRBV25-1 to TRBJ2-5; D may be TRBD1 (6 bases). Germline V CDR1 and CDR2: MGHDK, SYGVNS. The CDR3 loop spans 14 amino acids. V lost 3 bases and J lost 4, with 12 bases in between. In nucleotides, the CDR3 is TGTGCCAGCAGTGACCACTTGACAGGAGAGACCCAGTACTTC. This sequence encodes CASSDHLTGETQYF. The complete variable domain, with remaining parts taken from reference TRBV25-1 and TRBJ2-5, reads EADIYQTPRYLVIGTGKKITLECSQTMGHDKMYWYQQDPGMELHLIHYSYGVNSTEKGDLSSESTVSRIRTEHFPLTLESARPSHTSQYLCASSDHLTGETQYFGPGTRLLVL.

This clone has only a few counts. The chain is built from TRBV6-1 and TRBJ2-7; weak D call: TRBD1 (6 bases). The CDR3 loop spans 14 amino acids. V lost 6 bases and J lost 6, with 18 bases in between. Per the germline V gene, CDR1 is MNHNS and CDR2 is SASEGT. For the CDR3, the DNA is TGTGCCAGCAGGGCCATTACAGGGTTCGCCGAGCAGTACTTC. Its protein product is CASRAITGFAEQYF.

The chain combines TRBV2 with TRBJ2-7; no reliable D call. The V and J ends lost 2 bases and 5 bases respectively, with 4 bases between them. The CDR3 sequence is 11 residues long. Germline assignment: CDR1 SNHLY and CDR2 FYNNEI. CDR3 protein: CASSETHEQYF. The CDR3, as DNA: TGTGCCAGCAGTGAAACCCACGAGCAGTACTTC.

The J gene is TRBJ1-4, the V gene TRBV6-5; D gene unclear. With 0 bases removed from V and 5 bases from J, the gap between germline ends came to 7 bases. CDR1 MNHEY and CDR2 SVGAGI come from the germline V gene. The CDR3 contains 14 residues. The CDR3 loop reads CASSYSIRNEKLFF. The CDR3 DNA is TGTGCCAGCAGTTACTCAATCAGAAATGAAAAACTGTTTTTT.

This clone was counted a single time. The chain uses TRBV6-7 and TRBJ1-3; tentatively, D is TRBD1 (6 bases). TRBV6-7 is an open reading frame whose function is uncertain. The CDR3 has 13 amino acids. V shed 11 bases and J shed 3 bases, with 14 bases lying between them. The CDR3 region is CASWGLCGNTIYF. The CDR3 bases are TGTGCCTCGTGGGGGCTCTGTGGAAACACCATATATTTT.

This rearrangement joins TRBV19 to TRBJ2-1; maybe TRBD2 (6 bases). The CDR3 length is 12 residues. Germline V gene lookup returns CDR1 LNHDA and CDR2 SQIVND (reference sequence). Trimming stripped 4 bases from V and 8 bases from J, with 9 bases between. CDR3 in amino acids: CASSTKRDEQFF. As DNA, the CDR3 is TGTGCCAGTAGTACGAAGCGGGATGAGCAGTTCTTC.

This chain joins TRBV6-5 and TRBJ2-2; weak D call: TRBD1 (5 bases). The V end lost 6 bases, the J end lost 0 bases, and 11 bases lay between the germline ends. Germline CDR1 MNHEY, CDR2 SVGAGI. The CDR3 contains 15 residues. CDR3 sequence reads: CASSPRTPNTGELFF. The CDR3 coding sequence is TGTGCCAGCAGCCCTCGGACACCGAACACCGGGGAGCTGTTTTTT.

The CDR3 reads CASSLIGASQPQHF. CDR3 in DNA: TGTGCCAGCAGCTTAATCGGGGCTAGTCAGCCCCAGCATTTT. This chain uses TRBV7-2 with TRBJ1-5; D may be TRBD1 (5 bases). Germline V lookup: CDR1 SGHTA, CDR2 FQGNSA. With 2 bases removed from V and 6 bases from J, the gap between germline ends came to 11 bases. This CDR3 has 14 residues.

The CDR3 DNA reads TGCGCCAGCAGCCAAGATAGTCAGGGGAATCAGCCCCAGCATTTT. This sequence encodes CASSQDSQGNQPQHF. V gene TRBV4-3 combines with J gene TRBJ1-5; TRBD1 is a possible D gene (6 bases). This CDR3 region has 15 residues. The V and J ends lost 0 bases and 4 bases respectively, with 10 bases between them. Germline CDR1 reads LGHNA; CDR2 reads YSLEER.

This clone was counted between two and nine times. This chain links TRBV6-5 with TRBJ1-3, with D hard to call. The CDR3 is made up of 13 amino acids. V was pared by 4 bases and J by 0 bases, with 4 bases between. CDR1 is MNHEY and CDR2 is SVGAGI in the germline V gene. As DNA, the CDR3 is TGTGCCAGCAGTTTGGACTCTGGAAACACCATATATTTT. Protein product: CASSLDSGNTIYF.

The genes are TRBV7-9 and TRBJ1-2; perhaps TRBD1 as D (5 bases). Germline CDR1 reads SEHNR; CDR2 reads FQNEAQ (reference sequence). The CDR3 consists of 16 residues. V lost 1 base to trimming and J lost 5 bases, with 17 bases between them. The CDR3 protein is CASSLGGGLPVYGYTF. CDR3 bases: TGTGCCAGCAGCTTAGGGGGGGGACTTCCCGTATATGGCTACACCTTC.

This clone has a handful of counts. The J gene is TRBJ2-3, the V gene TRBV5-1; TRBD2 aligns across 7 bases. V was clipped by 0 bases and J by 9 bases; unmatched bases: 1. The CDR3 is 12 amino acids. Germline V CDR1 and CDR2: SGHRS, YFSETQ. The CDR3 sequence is CASSLGGGTQYF. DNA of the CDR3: TGCGCCAGCAGCTTGGGGGGAGGGACGCAGTATTTT.

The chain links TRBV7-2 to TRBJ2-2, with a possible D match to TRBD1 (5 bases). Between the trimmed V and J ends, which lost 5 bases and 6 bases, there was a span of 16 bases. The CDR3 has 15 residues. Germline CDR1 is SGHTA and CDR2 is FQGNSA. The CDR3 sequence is CASSTDRWTSGELFF. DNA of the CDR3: TGTGCCAGCAGCACGGATCGGTGGACATCCGGGGAGCTGTTTTTT.

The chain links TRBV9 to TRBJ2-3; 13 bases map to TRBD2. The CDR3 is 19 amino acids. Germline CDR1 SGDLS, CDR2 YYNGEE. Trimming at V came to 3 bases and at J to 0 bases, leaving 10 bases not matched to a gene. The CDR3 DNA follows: TGTGCCAGCAGCGCCAGACTAGCGGGGGGAGGCTCTAGCACAGATACGCAGTATTTT. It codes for CASSARLAGGGSSTDTQYF.

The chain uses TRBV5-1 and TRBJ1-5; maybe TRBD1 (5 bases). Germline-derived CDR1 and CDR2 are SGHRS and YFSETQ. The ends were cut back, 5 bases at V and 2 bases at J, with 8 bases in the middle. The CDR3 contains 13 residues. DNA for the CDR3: TGCGCCAGCAGTTTACAGGGCAATCAGCCCCAGCATTTT. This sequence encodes CASSLQGNQPQHF.

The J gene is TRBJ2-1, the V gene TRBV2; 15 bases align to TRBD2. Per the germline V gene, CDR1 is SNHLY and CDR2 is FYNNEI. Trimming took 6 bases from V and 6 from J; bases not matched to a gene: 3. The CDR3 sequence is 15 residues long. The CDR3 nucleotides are TGTGCCAGCAGATGGACTAGCGGGGGGGGCAATGAGCAGTTCTTC. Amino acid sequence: CASRWTSGGGNEQFF.

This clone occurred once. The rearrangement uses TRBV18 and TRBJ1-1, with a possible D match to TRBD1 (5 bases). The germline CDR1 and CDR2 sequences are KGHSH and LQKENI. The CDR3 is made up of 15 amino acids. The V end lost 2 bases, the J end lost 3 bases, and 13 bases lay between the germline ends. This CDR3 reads CASSPALGRDTEAFF. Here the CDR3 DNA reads TGTGCCAGCTCACCAGCTTTAGGCAGGGACACTGAAGCTTTCTTT.

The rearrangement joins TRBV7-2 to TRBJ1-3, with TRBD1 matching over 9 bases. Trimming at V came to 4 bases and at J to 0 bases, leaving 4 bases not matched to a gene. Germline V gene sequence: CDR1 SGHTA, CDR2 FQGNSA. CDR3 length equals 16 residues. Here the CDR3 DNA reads TGTGCCAGCAGCTCGCTGACAGGGGGCTCTGGAAACACCATATATTTT. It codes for CASSSLTGGSGNTIYF.

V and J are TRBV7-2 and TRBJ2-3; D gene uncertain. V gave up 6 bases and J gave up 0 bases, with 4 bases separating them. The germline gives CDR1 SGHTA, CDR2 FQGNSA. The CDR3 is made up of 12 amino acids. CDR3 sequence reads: CASRSSTDTQYF. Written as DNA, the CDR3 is TGTGCCAGCAGGAGTAGCACAGATACGCAGTATTTT.

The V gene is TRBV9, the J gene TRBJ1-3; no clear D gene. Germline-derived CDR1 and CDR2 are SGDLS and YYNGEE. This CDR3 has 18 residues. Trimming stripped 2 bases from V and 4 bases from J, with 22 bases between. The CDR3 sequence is CASSVSSQRQFAGNTIYF. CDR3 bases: TGTGCCAGCAGCGTCTCCTCCCAAAGGCAGTTCGCGGGAAACACCATATATTTT.

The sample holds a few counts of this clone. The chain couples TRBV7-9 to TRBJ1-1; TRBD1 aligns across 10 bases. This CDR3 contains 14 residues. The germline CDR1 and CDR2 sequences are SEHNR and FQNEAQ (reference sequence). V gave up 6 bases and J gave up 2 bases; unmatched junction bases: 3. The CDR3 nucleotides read TGTGCCAGCAGTCGGACAGGGGGTAACACTGAAGCTTTCTTT. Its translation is CASSRTGGNTEAFF. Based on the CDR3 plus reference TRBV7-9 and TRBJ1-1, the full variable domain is DTGVSQNPRHKITKRGQNVTFRCDPISEHNRLYWYRQTLGQGPEFLTYFQNEAQLEKSRLLSDRFSAERPKGSFSTLEIQRTEQGDSAMYLCASSRTGGNTEAFFGQGTRLTVV.

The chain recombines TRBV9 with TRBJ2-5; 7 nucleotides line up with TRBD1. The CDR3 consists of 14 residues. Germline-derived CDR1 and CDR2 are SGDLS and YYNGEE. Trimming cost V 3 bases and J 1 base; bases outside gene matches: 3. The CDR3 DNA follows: TGTGCCAGCAGCGCGGGGACAGTCCAAGAGACCCAGTACTTC. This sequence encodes CASSAGTVQETQYF.